The source of this T cell receptor beta chain is a study of blood T cells in healthy people across ages. This clonotype turned up a few times. A read error is possible here, since a much larger clone lies one base away. It was with a sample-barcoded 5' primer and a J-beta primer mix that a second PCR of about 6 to 11 cycles was run. A template-switch adaptor containing 12 random nucleotides labeled each cDNA molecule. Each sample provided no less than 2.5 million CDR3-containing paired-end reads. Each CDR3 protein is one row after TCRdb ran MiXCR on the 5' RACE reads. The sample contains about 760,000 distinct CDR3 sequences, just over 55% of which appear only once. Germline V gives CDR1 SGHTA, CDR2 FQGTGA. The CDR3 is 14 residues long. V lost 5 bases to trimming and J lost 5 bases, with 15 bases between them. It was ten milliliters of peripheral blood that were drawn from each donor.

The sequenced material came from blood. This clonotype was sampled from a middle-aged man in good health. The rearrangement links TRBV7-3 to TRBJ2-5, with D possibly being TRBD2 (6 bases). CDR3: CASSATSGDETQYF. CDR3 bases: TGTGCCAGCAGCGCAACGTCGGGGGATGAGACCCAGTACTTC.